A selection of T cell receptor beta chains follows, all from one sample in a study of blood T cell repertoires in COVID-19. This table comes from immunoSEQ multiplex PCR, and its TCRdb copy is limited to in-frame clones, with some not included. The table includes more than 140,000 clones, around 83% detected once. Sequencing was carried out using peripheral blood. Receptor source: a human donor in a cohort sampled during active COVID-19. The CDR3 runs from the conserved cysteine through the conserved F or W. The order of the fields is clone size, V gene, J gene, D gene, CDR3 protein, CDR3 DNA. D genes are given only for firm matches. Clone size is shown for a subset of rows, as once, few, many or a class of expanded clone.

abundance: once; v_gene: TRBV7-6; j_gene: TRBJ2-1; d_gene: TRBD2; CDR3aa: CASSFRTSGHEQFF; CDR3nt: TGTGCCAGCAGCTTTCGGACTAGCGGCCATGAGCAGTTCTTC
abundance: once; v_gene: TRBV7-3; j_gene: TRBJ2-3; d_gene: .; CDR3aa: CASSFSGTLGTDTQYF; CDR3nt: TGTGCCAGCAGCTTCTCCGGGACTCTGGGCACAGATACGCAGTATTTT
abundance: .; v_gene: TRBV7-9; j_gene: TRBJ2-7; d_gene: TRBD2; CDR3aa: CASSTPTSGASYEQYF; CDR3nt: TGTGCCAGCAGCACCCCTACTAGCGGGGCCTCCTACGAGCAGTACTTC
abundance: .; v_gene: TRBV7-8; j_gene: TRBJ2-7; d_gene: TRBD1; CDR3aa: CASSRTDRVEGEQYF; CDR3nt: TGTGCCAGCAGCCGCACGGACAGGGTCGAAGGCGAGCAGTACTTC
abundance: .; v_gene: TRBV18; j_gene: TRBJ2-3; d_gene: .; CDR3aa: CASSPQLAGAGDTQYF; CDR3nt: TGTGCCAGCTCACCACAACTAGCTGGGGCGGGAGATACGCAGTATTTT
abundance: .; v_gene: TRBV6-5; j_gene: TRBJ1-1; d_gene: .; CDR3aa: CASSYTRGTEAFF; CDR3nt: TGTGCCAGCAGTTATACACGGGGGACTGAAGCTTTCTTT
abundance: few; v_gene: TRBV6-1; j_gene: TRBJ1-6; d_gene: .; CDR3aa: CASSEQGSSPLHF; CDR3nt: TGTGCCAGCAGTGAACAGGGTTCATCACCCCTCCACTTT
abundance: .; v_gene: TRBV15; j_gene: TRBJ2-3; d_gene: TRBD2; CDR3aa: CATSRDQAGSTDTQYF; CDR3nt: TGTGCCACCAGCAGAGATCAAGCGGGAAGCACAGATACGCAGTATTTT
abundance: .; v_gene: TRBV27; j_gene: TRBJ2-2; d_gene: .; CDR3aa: CASSPYRAGELFF; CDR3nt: TGTGCCAGCAGTCCCTACAGGGCCGGGGAGCTGTTTTTT
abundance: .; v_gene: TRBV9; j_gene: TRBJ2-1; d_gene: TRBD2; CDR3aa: CASSAGLAVNEQFF; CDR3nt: TGTGCCAGCAGCGCGGGACTAGCTGTGAATGAGCAGTTCTTC
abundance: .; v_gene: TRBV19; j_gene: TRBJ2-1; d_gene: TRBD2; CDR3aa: CASSSRGEASGREEQFF; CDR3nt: TGTGCCAGTAGTTCCCGAGGGGAGGCTAGCGGGAGAGAGGAGCAGTTCTTC
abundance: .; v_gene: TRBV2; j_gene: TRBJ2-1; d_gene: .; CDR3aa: CASKGREESYNEQFF; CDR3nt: TGTGCCAGCAAAGGGAGAGAAGAATCCTACAATGAGCAGTTCTTC
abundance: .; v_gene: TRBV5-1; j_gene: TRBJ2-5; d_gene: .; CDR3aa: CASSYELNQETQYF; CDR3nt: TGCGCCAGCAGCTACGAGTTGAACCAAGAGACCCAGTACTTC
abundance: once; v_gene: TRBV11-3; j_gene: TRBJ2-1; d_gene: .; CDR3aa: CASSLGPSRGGNNEQFF; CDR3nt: TGTGCCAGCAGCTTAGGCCCATCTCGAGGCGGCAACAATGAGCAGTTCTTC
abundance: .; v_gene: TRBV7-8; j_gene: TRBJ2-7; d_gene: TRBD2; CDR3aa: CASSPWEGTYEQYF; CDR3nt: TGTGCCAGCAGCCCGTGGGAGGGGACCTACGAGCAGTACTTC
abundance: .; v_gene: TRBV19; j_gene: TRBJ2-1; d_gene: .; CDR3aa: CASSIGGGIDNEQFF; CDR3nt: TGTGCCAGTAGTATAGGTGGCGGGATTGACAATGAGCAGTTCTTC
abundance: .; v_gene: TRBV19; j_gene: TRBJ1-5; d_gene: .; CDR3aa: CASMAGGGNQPQHF; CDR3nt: TGTGCCAGTATGGCGGGGGGCGGCAATCAGCCCCAGCATTTT
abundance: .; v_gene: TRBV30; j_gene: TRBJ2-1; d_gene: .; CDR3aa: CAYYGLPQHEQFF; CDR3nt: TGTGCCTATTACGGACTGCCCCAGCATGAGCAGTTCTTC
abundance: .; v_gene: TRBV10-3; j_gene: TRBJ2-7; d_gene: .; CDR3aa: CAIGGQFSYEQYF; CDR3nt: TGTGCCATCGGGGGCCAATTCTCCTACGAGCAGTACTTC
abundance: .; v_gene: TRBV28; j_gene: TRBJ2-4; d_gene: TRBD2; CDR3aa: CASSLDRVWGLAGLAKNIQYF; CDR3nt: TGTGCCAGCAGTTTAGACCGTGTGTGGGGACTAGCGGGGTTAGCCAAAAACATTCAGTACTTC
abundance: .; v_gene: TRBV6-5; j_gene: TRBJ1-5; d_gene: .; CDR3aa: CASRGSQPQHF; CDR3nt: TGTGCCAGCAGGGGCAGTCAGCCCCAGCATTTT
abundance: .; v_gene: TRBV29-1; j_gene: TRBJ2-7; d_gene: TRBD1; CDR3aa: CSVAGTGAYEQYF; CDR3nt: TGCAGCGTTGCCGGGACAGGGGCCTACGAGCAGTACTTC
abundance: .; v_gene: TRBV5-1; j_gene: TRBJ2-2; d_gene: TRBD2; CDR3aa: CASSYLAGANTGELFF; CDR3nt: TGCGCCAGCAGCTATCTAGCGGGAGCGAACACCGGGGAGCTGTTTTTT
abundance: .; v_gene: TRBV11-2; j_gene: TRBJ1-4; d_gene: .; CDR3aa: CASSLRGMFNEKLFF; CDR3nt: TGTGCCAGCAGCTTACGGGGGATGTTTAACGAAAAACTGTTTTTT
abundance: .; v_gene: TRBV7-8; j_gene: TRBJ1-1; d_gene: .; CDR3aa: CASSSRRGTGNTEAFF; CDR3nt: TGTGCCAGCAGCTCACGCAGGGGAACAGGGAACACTGAAGCTTTCTTT
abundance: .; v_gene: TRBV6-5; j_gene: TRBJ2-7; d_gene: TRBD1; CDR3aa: CASKGTGGTYEQYF; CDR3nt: TGTGCCAGTAAGGGGACAGGGGGTACCTACGAGCAGTACTTC
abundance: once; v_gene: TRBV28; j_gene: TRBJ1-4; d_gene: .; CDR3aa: CATEEATNEKLFF; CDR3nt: TGTGCCACCGAGGAGGCAACTAATGAAAAACTGTTTTTT
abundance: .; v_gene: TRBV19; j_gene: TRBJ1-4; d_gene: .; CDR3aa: CASSTRTDPTNEKLFF; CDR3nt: TGTGCCAGTAGTACCCGGACAGACCCAACTAATGAAAAACTGTTTTTT
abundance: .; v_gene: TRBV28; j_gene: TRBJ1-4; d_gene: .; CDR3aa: CASSMWGEIGQLFF; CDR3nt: TGTGCCAGCAGCATGTGGGGGGAAATTGGCCAACTGTTTTTT
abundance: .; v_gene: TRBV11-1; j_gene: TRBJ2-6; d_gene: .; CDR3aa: CASSLVRSSGANVLTF; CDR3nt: TGTGCCAGCAGCTTAGTGAGGAGCTCTGGGGCCAACGTCCTGACTTTC
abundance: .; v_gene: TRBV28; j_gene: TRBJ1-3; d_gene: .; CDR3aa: CASSSYSSGNTIYF; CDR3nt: TGTGCCAGCAGTTCCTACAGTTCTGGAAACACCATATATTTT
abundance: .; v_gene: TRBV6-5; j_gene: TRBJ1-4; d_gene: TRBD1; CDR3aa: CASIGDSLNEKLFF; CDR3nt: TGTGCCAGCATAGGGGACAGCCTTAATGAAAAACTGTTTTTT
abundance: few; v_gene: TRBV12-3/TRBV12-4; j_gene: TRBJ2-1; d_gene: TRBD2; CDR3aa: CASSSPGLGEQFF; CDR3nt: TGTGCCAGCAGTTCCCCGGGACTAGGTGAGCAGTTCTTC
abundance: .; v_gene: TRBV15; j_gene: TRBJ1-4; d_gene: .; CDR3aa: CATSRDGHRGQGNEKLFF; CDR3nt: TGTGCCACCAGCAGAGACGGTCATAGGGGACAAGGGAATGAAAAACTGTTTTTT
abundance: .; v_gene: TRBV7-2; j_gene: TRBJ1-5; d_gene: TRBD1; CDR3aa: CASSLGDRVNQPQHF; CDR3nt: TGTGCCAGCAGCTTAGGGGACAGGGTCAATCAGCCCCAGCATTTT
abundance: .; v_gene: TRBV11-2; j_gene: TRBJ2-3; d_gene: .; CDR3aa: CASSLNAGSQYF; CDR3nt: TGTGCCAGCAGCTTAAATGCCGGTTCGCAGTATTTT
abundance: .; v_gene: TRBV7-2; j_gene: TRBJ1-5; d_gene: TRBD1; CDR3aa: CASSLGTGKSNQPQHF; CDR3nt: TGTGCCAGCAGCCTCGGGACAGGGAAAAGCAATCAGCCCCAGCATTTT
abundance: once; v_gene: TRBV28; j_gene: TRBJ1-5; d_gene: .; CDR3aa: CASRPSDSLYQPQHF; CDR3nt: TGTGCCAGCAGGCCTTCGGACAGTCTTTATCAGCCCCAGCATTTT
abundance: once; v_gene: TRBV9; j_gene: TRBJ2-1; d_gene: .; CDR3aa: CASSVGGLTARNEQFF; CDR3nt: TGTGCCAGCAGCGTAGGCGGGCTAACAGCGCGTAATGAGCAGTTCTTC